This TCR beta chain is drawn from a study of control samples from healthy donors and cancer patients. Data came from immunoSEQ multiplex PCR; TCRdb stores just in-frame clones and leaves some out. The table lists about 190,000 clones, around 93% of them singletons, with 1.5% to 2% in the top ten. The length of the CDR3 is 13 residues. Germline values: CDR1 MNHEY, CDR2 SMNVEV (reference sequence). V lost 5 bases and J lost 11, with 19 bases in between. The source is a man aged 25 to 45 in good health. The V and J genes are TRBV27 and TRBJ2-7; perhaps TRBD1 as D (6 bases). The source material was blood. CDR3 DNA: TGTGCCAGCAGTCTCCGACAGGCGGCCATCGAGTACTTC. It translates to CASSLRQAAIEYF.